Presented here are 3 T cell receptor beta chains from one specimen sequenced in a study of blood T cell repertoires in COVID-19 (TCRdb year 2020). Library generation was performed with the immunoSEQ multiplex PCR assay. TCRdb obtained this table from immuneACCESS and retained in-frame rearrangements with V and J assigned. These tables miss some clones; where compared with another copy, unresolved V genes account for less than half of the shortfall, and the remainder is unexplained. A total of 85,000 to 100,000 clones appear in this sample, approximately 84% of them only once. Roughly 24% of the sample goes to the ten largest clones. Sample: peripheral blood. The receptor source for this set is a human donor in a cohort sampled during active COVID-19.

The rearrangement joins TRBV19 to TRBJ1-4; D gene uncertain. Germline CDR1 and CDR2: LNHDA and SQIVND (reference sequence). The CDR3 runs 15 residues. V was clipped by 3 bases and J by 8 bases, with 16 bases between them. The CDR3 sequence: CASSMPRSLQEKLFF. The CDR3 DNA is TGTGCCAGTAGTATGCCACGGAGCCTCCAAGAAAAACTGTTTTTT.

The CDR3 nucleotides are TGTGCCATCAGTGGGCTAGCGGGGGGACCGAACACCGGGGAGCTGTTTTTT. Translated, it gives CAISGLAGGPNTGELFF. V is TRBV10-3 and J is TRBJ2-2, with TRBD2 matching over 11 bases. The CDR3 sequence is 17 residues long. Germline trimming cut 4 bases from V and 0 bases from J; bases unmatched to any gene: 4. CDR1 ENHRY and CDR2 SYGVKD come from the germline V gene.

The genes are TRBV6-2 or TRBV6-3 and TRBJ1-1, with D unresolved. Germline values: CDR1 MNHEY, CDR2 SVGEGT. Trimming stripped 0 bases from V and 1 base from J, with 6 bases between. The CDR3 covers 14 residues. The CDR3 loop reads CASSYSLRNTEAFF. CDR3 coding DNA: TGTGCCAGCAGTTACTCCCTTCGGAACACTGAAGCTTTCTTT.